A selection of T cell receptor beta chains follows, all from one sample in a study of cytomegalovirus exposure and HLA in healthy donors. Sequencing was performed with immunoSEQ multiplex PCR; in TCRdb, only in-frame clones are kept and a portion is missing. This listing includes around 150,000 clones. Sequenced: PBMCs. The receptors derive from a woman aged 60-70 years in good health and CMV-seronegative. CDR3s include the opening cysteine and the closing phenylalanine or tryptophan. Each record gives: V gene, D gene, J gene, CDR3 protein, CDR3 DNA. The D gene is left open where the match is weak.

TRBV7-7	TRBD1	TRBJ2-7	CASSLLGTGDYEQYF	TGTGCCAGCAGCTTACTCGGGACAGGGGACTACGAGCAGTACTTC
TRBV7-6	NA	TRBJ2-5	CASSVLFGRELQETQYF	TGTGCCAGCAGCGTCCTTTTCGGCAGGGAACTACAAGAGACCCAGTACTTC
TRBV5-1	TRBD1	TRBJ1-2	CASSAGQDNYGYTF	TGCGCCAGCAGCGCAGGACAGGATAACTATGGCTACACCTTC
TRBV7-9	TRBD1	TRBJ2-7	CASSTSKGARGIYEQYF	TGTGCCAGCAGCACCAGTAAGGGGGCTAGGGGGATCTACGAGCAGTACTTC
TRBV5-6	NA	TRBJ2-7	CASSFSSRGFYEQYF	TGTGCCAGCAGCTTTTCAAGCAGGGGTTTCTACGAGCAGTACTTC
TRBV5-4	TRBD1	TRBJ2-1	CASTPGQGNEQFF	TGTGCCAGCACCCCAGGACAGGGGAATGAGCAGTTCTTC
TRBV9	NA	TRBJ2-2	CASSVTVPGELFF	TGTGCCAGCAGCGTCACAGTCCCCGGGGAGCTGTTTTTT
TRBV5-6	TRBD1	TRBJ2-5	CASSLLGQGAKEQYF	TGTGCCAGCAGCTTGTTGGGACAGGGGGCGAAAGAGCAGTACTTC
TRBV2	TRBD1	TRBJ2-1	CASSRGQGFDEQFF	TGTGCCAGCTCAAGGGGACAGGGGTTTGATGAGCAGTTCTTC
TRBV21-1	NA	TRBJ1-5	CASSKASRRSADYRFQSQHF	TGTGCCAGCAGCAAAGCGTCCCGAAGGTCCGCTGACTACCGCTTTCAGTCCCAGCATTTT
TRBV4-1	TRBD1	TRBJ2-1	CASSQDLVDRGGNEQFF	TGCGCCAGCAGCCAAGATCTCGTGGACAGGGGAGGCAATGAGCAGTTCTTC
TRBV15	TRBD2	TRBJ2-1	CATSSGYVVTSGHNEQFF	TGTGCCACCAGCAGTGGGTATGTAGTGACTAGCGGACACAATGAGCAGTTCTTC
TRBV10-3	NA	TRBJ1-1	CAISDAGANTKAFF	TGTGCCATCAGTGATGCGGGGGCGAACACTAAAGCTTTCTTT
TRBV2	TRBD2	TRBJ2-2	CASSAGLAGGPGGELFF	TGTGCCAGCAGTGCGGGACTAGCGGGGGGGCCCGGAGGGGAGCTGTTTTTT
TRBV7-9	NA	TRBJ2-7	CASSPSSYEQYF	TGTGCCAGCAGCCCCAGCTCCTACGAGCAGTACTTC
TRBV29-1	NA	TRBJ2-5	CSVEDIGRDKQYF	TGCAGCGTTGAAGATATAGGGAGGGACAAGCAGTACTTC
TRBV18	NA	TRBJ1-1	CASSPLTGNTEAFF	TGTGCCAGCTCACCATTAACGGGAAACACTGAAGCTTTCTTT
TRBV5-1	TRBD1	TRBJ2-2	CASSLGQGGTGELFF	TGCGCCAGCAGCCTTGGACAGGGCGGCACCGGGGAGCTGTTTTTT
TRBV2	TRBD2	TRBJ2-7	CASIRRLARSSYEQYF	TGTGCCAGCATTCGTCGACTAGCGAGGAGCTCCTACGAGCAGTACTTC
TRBV5-4	NA	TRBJ2-1	CASSLRFEQFF	TGTGCCAGCAGCTTGCGGTTCGAGCAGTTCTTC
TRBV7-3	NA	TRBJ2-2	CASRPGTHVNTGELFF	TGTGCCAGCAGACCCGGGACACACGTTAACACCGGGGAGCTGTTTTTT
TRBV18	TRBD2	TRBJ2-3	CASSPPRGGGALTDTQYF	TGTGCCAGCTCACCACCGCGGGGCGGGGGGGCCCTCACAGATACGCAGTATTTT
TRBV5-4	TRBD2	TRBJ2-1	CASSSGLQSSYNEQFF	TGTGCCAGCAGCTCGGGACTACAGAGCTCCTACAATGAGCAGTTCTTC
TRBV30	TRBD2	TRBJ2-3	CAWSLTSGKQYF	TGTGCCTGGAGCCTGACTAGCGGGAAGCAGTATTTT
TRBV10-2	NA	TRBJ1-1	CASRRSGGNTEAFF	TGCGCCAGCAGGCGATCCGGGGGTAACACTGAAGCTTTCTTT
TRBV5-4	NA	TRBJ2-7	CASSLGLEQYF	TGTGCCAGCAGCTTGGGGCTCGAGCAGTACTTC
TRBV7-2	NA	TRBJ2-2	CASTAANTGELFF	TGTGCCAGTACTGCCGCGAACACCGGGGAGCTGTTTTTT
TRBV9	TRBD1	TRBJ2-7	CASSVGPGQGAYEQYF	TGTGCCAGCAGCGTGGGTCCGGGACAGGGAGCCTACGAGCAGTACTTC
TRBV19	NA	TRBJ2-5	CASSLSTVRETQYF	TGTGCCAGTAGCCTATCGACAGTACGCGAGACCCAGTACTTC
TRBV7-2	NA	TRBJ2-7	CASSFLYGINYEQYF	TGTGCCAGCAGCTTCCTCTACGGGATCAACTACGAGCAGTACTTC
TRBV19	TRBD1	TRBJ1-1	CASSPRGTGLTEAFF	TGTGCCAGTAGCCCCAGGGGGACAGGGTTGACTGAAGCTTTCTTT
TRBV6-5	NA	TRBJ1-4	CASSLTTALNEKLFF	TGTGCCAGCAGTCTGACGACAGCTCTTAATGAAAAACTGTTTTTT
TRBV7-3	NA	TRBJ1-1	CASSSGLNTEAFF	TGTGCCAGCAGCTCAGGGTTGAACACTGAAGCTTTCTTT
TRBV19	TRBD1	TRBJ2-1	CASTIRGSYNEQFF	TGTGCCAGTACTATCAGGGGGTCCTACAATGAGCAGTTCTTC
TRBV10-3	NA	TRBJ1-5	CAISGQSNQPQHF	TGTGCCATCAGTGGACAGAGCAATCAGCCCCAGCATTTT
TRBV19	TRBD1	TRBJ1-5	CASSDPGQGDNQPQHF	TGTGCCAGTAGTGACCCGGGACAGGGAGACAATCAGCCCCAGCATTTT
TRBV18	NA	TRBJ1-5	CASSYRDNQPQHF	TGTGCCAGCTCCTACAGGGACAATCAGCCCCAGCATTTT
TRBV7-3	NA	TRBJ2-7	CASSPMTGGGEQYF	TGTGCCAGCAGCCCCATGACAGGTGGGGGAGAGCAGTACTTC
TRBV2	TRBD1	TRBJ2-1	CASSLGDRGREQFF	TGTGCCAGCAGCCTGGGGGACAGGGGGCGTGAGCAGTTCTTC
TRBV5-1	TRBD2	TRBJ2-1	CASRPGWTSGRMVEQFF	TGCGCCAGCAGGCCCGGCTGGACTAGCGGGAGGATGGTTGAGCAGTTCTTC
TRBV30	TRBD2	TRBJ2-1	CAWEALAGIENEQFF	TGTGCCTGGGAGGCCCTAGCGGGAATAGAAAATGAGCAGTTCTTC
TRBV5-1	TRBD1	TRBJ2-5	CASSVPGTGGETQYF	TGCGCCAGCAGCGTACCCGGGACAGGGGGAGAGACCCAGTACTTC
TRBV28	TRBD1	TRBJ2-5	CASSFADSGQQETQYF	TGTGCCAGCAGTTTTGCGGACTCGGGACAGCAAGAGACCCAGTACTTC
TRBV7-2	NA	TRBJ2-3	CASSQRTDTQYF	TGTGCCAGCAGCCAGAGGACAGATACGCAGTATTTT
TRBV10-3	TRBD1	TRBJ1-4	CAISELQGDREKLFF	TGTGCCATCAGTGAGCTTCAGGGGGATAGGGAAAAACTGTTTTTT
TRBV5-1	NA	TRBJ2-7	CASSLDLVLGEQYF	TGCGCCAGCAGCTTGGACCTAGTTTTGGGCGAGCAGTACTTC
TRBV2	TRBD1	TRBJ1-4	CASSVWRTGNEKLFF	TGTGCCAGCAGTGTATGGAGGACAGGGAATGAAAAACTGTTTTTT
TRBV9	NA	TRBJ1-1	CASNQQENTEAFF	TGTGCCAGCAACCAACAGGAGAACACTGAAGCTTTCTTT
TRBV29-1	NA	TRBJ1-5	CSVVQGPNQPQHF	TGCAGCGTAGTCCAGGGGCCCAATCAGCCCCAGCATTTT
TRBV25-1	NA	TRBJ2-1	CASSEPGGNYNEQFF	TGTGCCAGCAGTGAACCAGGGGGGAACTACAATGAGCAGTTCTTC
TRBV9	NA	TRBJ2-7	CASSVAQGAYEQYF	TGTGCCAGCAGCGTAGCACAGGGAGCCTACGAGCAGTACTTC
TRBV7-2	TRBD2	TRBJ2-1	CASSLVAGGYNEQFF	TGTGCCAGCAGCTTAGTAGCGGGAGGGTACAATGAGCAGTTCTTC
TRBV6-1	TRBD1	TRBJ1-5	CASSAMTGGLGQPQHF	TGTGCCAGCAGTGCAATGACAGGGGGCTTAGGTCAGCCCCAGCATTTT